A single sample is the source of the 23 T cell receptor beta chains below, sequenced in a study of blood T cells in healthy people across ages. Using a J-beta primer mix together with a sample-barcoded 5' primer, a second PCR was run for about 7 to 12 cycles. TCRdb analysed the 5' RACE reads with MiXCR anew, one entry per CDR3 protein. The sample contains 800,000 to 950,000 distinct CDR3 sequences, roughly 34% of which appear only once. The source material was blood. The source of these receptors is a man younger than 35 in good health.

The chain couples TRBV7-8 to TRBJ2-7, with a possible D match to TRBD1 (6 bases). The ends were cut back, 5 bases at V and 3 bases at J, with 23 bases in the middle. The CDR3 is 17 amino acids. CDR1 is SGHVS, CDR2 FQNEAQ, per germline. CDR3 nucleotide sequence: TGTGCCAGCAGCGGACAAACCCAGGGGACGGAGAACTACGAGCAGTACTTC. It encodes CASSGQTQGTENYEQYF.

In its sample, this clonotype was seen a few times. The chain has TRBV7-9 and TRBJ2-2; D is possibly TRBD1 (5 bases). The CDR3 has 14 residues. V lost 3 bases to trimming and J lost 6 bases, with 11 bases between them. Germline loops: CDR1 SEHNR, CDR2 FQNEAQ (reference sequence). CDR3 amino acids: CASSFGRVPGELFF. In DNA form, the CDR3 reads TGTGCCAGCAGCTTCGGCAGGGTCCCCGGGGAGCTGTTTTTT. The whole variable domain, remainder taken from reference TRBV7-9 and TRBJ2-2, is DTGVSQNPRHKITKRGQNVTFRCDPISEHNRLYWYRQTLGQGPEFLTYFQNEAQLEKSRLLSDRFSAERPKGSFSTLEIQRTEQGDSAMYLCASSFGRVPGELFFGEGSRLTVL.

The chain recombines TRBV12-3 or TRBV12-4 with TRBJ1-4; D might be TRBD1 (5 bases). The CDR3 has 15 residues. V gave up 6 bases and J gave up 5 bases, with 16 bases separating them. CDR3 in amino acids: CASSPSGHPNEKLFF. CDR3 DNA: TGTGCCAGCAGCCCTTCCGGACACCCAAATGAAAAACTGTTTTTT.

In this sample, this clonotype turned up once. V is TRBV6-1 and J is TRBJ1-2, with D uncertain. The CDR3 totals 13 residues. The V end lost 3 bases, the J end lost 1 base, and 6 bases lay between the germline ends. CDR1 MNHNS and CDR2 SASEGT come from the germline V gene. The CDR3, as DNA: TGTGCCAGCAGTGACCGTAGTAACTATGGCTACACCTTC. Its protein is CASSDRSNYGYTF.

In this sample, this clonotype turned up once. A much larger clonotype is one base distant, so this may be a read error. V is TRBV10-3 and J is TRBJ1-2; tentatively, D is TRBD1 (6 bases). Germline-derived CDR1 and CDR2 are ENHRY and SYGVKD. This CDR3 region has 14 residues. CDR3 region: CAISNHRDNYDYTF. CDR3 sequence (DNA): TGTGCCATCAGCAACCACCGGGACAACTATGACTACACCTTC.

This chain uses TRBV4-1 with TRBJ1-2; maybe TRBD1 (5 bases). The CDR3 is 17 residues long. The germline CDR1 and CDR2 sequences are MGHRA and YSYEKL. V dropped 0 bases and J dropped 4 bases, with 18 bases sitting between them. The CDR3: CASSQDRLGAIGYGYTF. CDR3 DNA sequence: TGCGCCAGCAGCCAAGATCGGTTAGGGGCTATAGGCTATGGCTACACCTTC.

This chain connects TRBV20-1 to TRBJ2-4; 8 bases line up with TRBD2. Judging by the DNA end, TRBJ2-7 fits better; the J call may be wrong. CDR1 and CDR2 (germline): DFQATT, SNEGSKA (reference sequence). The CDR3 spans 15 residues. CDR3 sequence: CSARESSGRFYEQYF. In nucleotides, the CDR3 is TGCAGTGCTAGAGAGTCTAGCGGGCGATTTTACGAGCAGTACTTC.

This clonotype was found a few times. The V gene is TRBV5-1, the J gene TRBJ2-2; D not resolved. This CDR3 has 13 residues. The V end lost 2 bases, the J end lost 3 bases, and 5 bases lay between the germline ends. From germline, CDR1 is SGHRS and CDR2 YFSETQ. The DNA of the CDR3 is TGCGCCAGCAGCTTCCGAGACACCGGGGAGCTGTTTTTT. As protein: CASSFRDTGELFF.

The chain combines TRBV7-2 with TRBJ2-5; D is uncertain. With 5 bases removed from V and 11 bases from J, the gap between germline ends came to 21 bases. The length of the CDR3 is 14 residues. From germline, CDR1 is SGHTA and CDR2 FQGNSA. CDR3 amino acids: CASSVVMQADEQYF. Here the CDR3 DNA reads TGTGCCAGCAGCGTAGTGATGCAGGCGGATGAGCAGTACTTC.

This clonotype was observed many times. In DNA form, the CDR3 reads TGCAGTGCTCACTCCGGGACAGGGGGTGCTGGCTCCTACAATGAGCAGTTCTTC. This translates into CSAHSGTGGAGSYNEQFF. The V and J genes are TRBV20-1 and TRBJ2-1; 11 bases agree with TRBD1. Germline V gene data show CDR1 as DFQATT and CDR2 as SNEGSKA (reference sequence). The CDR3 runs to 18 residues. Losses at the gene ends were 5 bases for V and 0 bases for J; bases not matched to a gene: 12.

Details on this clonotype: A read error may produce the germline difference seen at one junction end. The J gene is TRBJ2-1, the V gene TRBV28; TRBD1 agrees at 8 bases. Germline V gene data show CDR1 as MDHEN and CDR2 as SYDVKM. The CDR3 extends over 15 amino acids. CDR3 DNA sequence: TGTACCAGCAGTTCATCGGGGACAGGCGCATATGAGCAGTTCTTC. Translating gives CTSSSSGTGAYEQFF.

This clonotype was seen ten or more times. This chain joins TRBV12-3 or TRBV12-4 and TRBJ2-6, with 12 positions matching TRBD1. V dropped 4 bases and J dropped 1; count of bases not matched to a gene: 5. The CDR3 has 18 amino acids. The DNA for the CDR3 is TGTGCCAGCAGTTCCGGGACAGGGGGCTTGTCTGGGGCCAACGTCCTGACTTTC. It codes for CASSSGTGGLSGANVLTF.

The CDR3 DNA sequence: TGTGCCAGCAGCTCACCGCTAGCGGGAATAACAAACATTCAGTACTTC. Protein: CASSSPLAGITNIQYF. V gene TRBV7-2 combines with J gene TRBJ2-4; 9 bases match TRBD2. Germline V gene lookup returns CDR1 SGHTA and CDR2 FQGNSA. The CDR3 length is 16 residues. V lost 4 bases and J lost 6; bases outside the gene matches: 10. Using reference TRBV7-2 and TRBJ2-4 for the parts outside the CDR3, the full variable domain is GAGVSQSPSNKVTEKGKDVELRCDPISGHTALYWYRQSLGQGLEFLIYFQGNSAPDKSGLPSDRFSAERTGGSVSTLTIQRTQQEDSAVYLCASSSPLAGITNIQYFGAGTRLSVL.

This clonotype was picked up a small number of times. The V and J genes are TRBV10-3 and TRBJ1-2; 8 bases are shared with TRBD1. CDR1 and CDR2 from the germline V gene are ENHRY and SYGVKD. With 11 bases clipped from V and 6 bases from J, the junction kept 8 bases outside the gene matches. The CDR3 runs to 12 residues. The CDR3 nucleotides read TGTGCCGGTTCCGGGACAGGTGATGGCTACACCTTC. This gives the protein CAGSGTGDGYTF.

As regards this clonotype: A much bigger clone sits one base away, suggesting this may be a read error. This chain's CDR3 is CATEKGGNEQYF. The CDR3 region has the DNA TGTGCCACCGAAAAGGGCGGCAATGAGCAGTACTTC. This sequence joins TRBV6-6 and TRBJ2-7; D is undetermined. Trimming shortened V by 10 bases and J by 7 bases, and 17 bases separated the two germline ends. The CDR3 is made up of 12 amino acids. CDR1 is MNHNY and CDR2 is SVGAGI in the germline V gene (reference sequence).

This clonotype has more than one count but fewer than ten. The gene calls are TRBV4-3 and TRBJ2-2; D perhaps matches TRBD2 (5 bases). The CDR3 covers 15 residues. V shed 0 bases and J shed 3 bases, with 8 bases lying between them. CDR1 LGHNA and CDR2 YSLEER come from the germline V gene. The CDR3 bases are TGCGCCAGCAGCCAAGAAAGAGCGGACACCGGGGAGCTGTTTTTT. Its translation is CASSQERADTGELFF.

This clonotype was detected a few times. The rearrangement uses TRBV7-2 and TRBJ1-2; possibly TRBD1 for D (5 bases). Germline V gene data show CDR1 as SGHTA and CDR2 as FQGNSA. The CDR3 covers 15 residues. Deletions cut 2 bases from V and 4 bases from J, with 14 bases between. The CDR3 sequence: CASSLSGTRGYGYTF. The CDR3 coding sequence is TGTGCCAGCAGCTTAAGCGGGACGAGGGGCTATGGCTACACCTTC.

As to this clonotype: A read error is possible here, since a much larger clone lies one base away. The rearrangement links TRBV14 to TRBJ2-7, with 7 bases matching TRBD2. Trimming at V came to 4 bases and at J to 7 bases, leaving 10 bases not matched to a gene. The CDR3 covers 14 residues. Germline V gene sequence: CDR1 SGHDN, CDR2 FVKESK. CDR3 sequence (DNA): TGTGCCAGCAGCCTTATGACTAGCTACAATGAGCAGTACTTC. It encodes CASSLMTSYNEQYF.

This clonotype has more than one count but fewer than ten. V and J are TRBV5-1 and TRBJ2-3; D call uncertain. This CDR3 is built from 13 residues. Germline V gene sequence: CDR1 SGHRS, CDR2 YFSETQ. V lost 3 bases and J 7 bases, leaving 12 bases between the germline ends. CDR3 nucleotides: TGCGCCAGCAGCTCCCCGGACGTACATACGCAGTATTTT. Translated, it gives CASSSPDVHTQYF.

V is TRBV7-9 and J is TRBJ2-5; no clear D gene. The CDR3 has 14 amino acids. V was clipped by 4 bases and J by 1 base, with 10 bases between them. Looked up from germline, CDR1 is SEHNR and CDR2 is FQNEAQ (reference sequence). The chain's CDR3 is CASSSRMVQETQYF. CDR3 nucleotide sequence: TGTGCCAGCAGCTCTCGCATGGTCCAAGAGACCCAGTACTTC.

The chain couples TRBV5-6 to TRBJ1-2; D remains ambiguous. The CDR3 has 12 residues. V was cut by 3 bases and J by 4 bases, with 7 bases left in between. The germline CDR1 and CDR2 sequences are SGHDT and YYEEEE. This CDR3 is CASSSRSYGYTF. CDR3 in DNA: TGTGCCAGCAGCTCACGCTCCTATGGCTACACCTTC.

This clonotype was detected only a few times. The chain carries TRBV2 and TRBJ1-5, with 7 bases fitting TRBD1. CDR1 and CDR2 from the germline V gene are SNHLY and FYNNEI. The J segment lost 4 bases and the V segment lost 7 bases, leaving 4 bases of the junction unmatched. This CDR3 has 13 residues. The CDR3 sequence is CASMGQPNQPQHF. CDR3 bases: TGTGCCAGCATGGGACAGCCAAATCAGCCCCAGCATTTT.

This clonotype was seen at least ten times. The rearrangement joins TRBV7-9 to TRBJ2-1; TRBD2 aligns across 9 bases. V trimming: 2 bases; J trimming: 7 bases; junction bases outside the gene matches: 3. The germline V gene encodes CDR1 SEHNR and CDR2 FQNEAQ (reference sequence). The CDR3 contains 14 residues. CDR3 sequence: CASSLKTSGNEQFF. CDR3 nucleotide sequence: TGTGCCAGCAGCTTAAAGACTAGCGGTAATGAGCAGTTCTTC.